Listed here are 7 T cell receptor beta chains from one sample, sequenced in a study of T-cell reconstitution after alpha-beta-depleted transplantation in children. Unique molecular identifiers featured in how the TCRbeta library was prepared. TCRdb processed the PCR reads anew with MiXCR; each CDR3 protein has one entry. The table records about 580,000 distinct CDR3 sequences, roughly 27% of them present only once. The material sequenced was PBMCs, taken before TCRalphabeta/CD19-depleted stem cell transplant. The receptors here all came from a boy under three years old with Wiskott-Aldrich syndrome, due to receive a stem cell transplant.

V usage is TRBV20-1 and J usage is TRBJ2-1; TRBD1 aligns across 9 bases. There are 14 residues in the CDR3. Trimming took 3 bases from V and 9 from J; bases not matched to a gene: 9. Germline V lookup: CDR1 DFQATT, CDR2 SNEGSKA (reference sequence). In DNA, the CDR3 is TGCAGTGCTAGGGACAGGACAGGGGCTGGTGAGCAGTTCTTC. This translates into CSARDRTGAGEQFF.

The table lists this clonotype with a few counts. This sequence joins TRBV10-3 and TRBJ2-7; 11 nucleotides line up with TRBD1. After removal of 5 bases from V and 2 bases from J, the junction contained 5 bases not matched to a gene. The CDR3 has 15 residues. Germline-derived CDR1 and CDR2 are ENHRY and SYGVKD. The DNA of the CDR3 is TGTGCCATCAGTTTGGGACAGGGGGAGACCTACGAGCAGTACTTC. Translating it yields CAISLGQGETYEQYF.

The chain couples TRBV4-1 to TRBJ1-1; TRBD1 matches 9 bases. Germline V CDR1 and CDR2: MGHRA, YSYEKL. J was trimmed by 3 bases and V by 5 bases; bases with no gene match: 19. There are 19 residues in the CDR3. DNA for the CDR3: TGCGCCAGCAGCTTATACAGCGGGACAGGGAGGATTAGGGACACTGAAGCTTTCTTT. Translation gives CASSLYSGTGRIRDTEAFF.

DNA of the CDR3: TGCGCCAGCAGCCCCAGCGTAGGCGGGAGCCGCAATGAGCAGTTCTTC. Protein: CASSPSVGGSRNEQFF. The rearrangement links TRBV4-1 to TRBJ2-1, with TRBD2 matching 7 bases. The CDR3 runs to 16 residues. V dropped 4 bases and J dropped 6; count of bases not matched to a gene: 12. Germline V gene data show CDR1 as MGHRA and CDR2 as YSYEKL.

This clonotype was counted between two and nine times. The V gene is TRBV4-2, the J gene TRBJ2-1; the match to TRBD2 covers 11 bases. This CDR3 is 17 amino acids long. Trimming cost V 0 bases and J 8 bases; bases outside gene matches: 9. Germline V gene lookup returns CDR1 LGHNA and CDR2 YNFKEQ. The CDR3 sequence is CASSQDITSGSGDEQFF. CDR3 bases: TGTGCCAGCAGCCAAGATATTACTAGCGGGAGTGGGGATGAGCAGTTCTTC.

This rearrangement joins TRBV5-1 to TRBJ2-3, with a weak D call TRBD2 (5 bases). This CDR3 has 14 residues. V shed 7 bases and J shed 1 base, with 13 bases lying between them. Germline V gene data show CDR1 as SGHRS and CDR2 as YFSETQ. The CDR3 here is CASSGGVRTDTQYF. DNA for the CDR3: TGCGCCAGCTCTGGAGGAGTTCGCACAGATACGCAGTATTTT.

This clonotype turned up a few times. V gene TRBV20-1 combines with J gene TRBJ1-2; possible D gene TRBD1, 6 bases. The CDR3 contains 11 residues. Germline V gene sequence: CDR1 DFQATT, CDR2 SNEGSKA (reference sequence). V lost 4 bases to trimming and J lost 8 bases, with 11 bases between them. The CDR3 is CSATGVSGYTF. CDR3 DNA sequence: TGCAGTGCTACAGGGGTTAGCGGCTACACCTTC.